This T cell receptor beta chain was observed in a study of blood T cell repertoires in COVID-19. Study-level background: PBMCs, B-cell-depleted T cells, or T cells were the source of the cDNA or gDNA that made up the material.

Two consecutive negative NP/OP PCR tests, clearance, or resolved symptoms defined Cohort 3 recovery. Clones were read by immunoSEQ multiplex PCR, and TCRdb kept only the in-frame ones, dropping some. The data contain 250,000 to 350,000 clones, over 75% of them singletons. Between the trimmed V and J ends, which lost 0 bases and 1 base, there was a span of 5 bases. Germline CDR1 reads LGHNA; CDR2 reads YNFKEQ. CDR3 length equals 14 residues. The TCR sequence derives from a woman under 40 who had recovered from COVID-19. The V gene is TRBV4-2, the J gene TRBJ2-3; the D gene is possibly TRBD2 (5 bases). The sequenced material came from PBMCs or T cells enriched from blood (not recorded which). For the CDR3, the DNA is TGTGCCAGCAGCCAAGATAGCGGCACAGATACGCAGTATTTT. Its translation is CASSQDSGTDTQYF.